The next 12 T cell receptor beta chains were all read from a single sample in a study of blood T cell repertoires in COVID-19. Only in-frame clones appear in the TCRdb table, and some are missing; sequencing was by immunoSEQ multiplex PCR. Of 260,000 or so clones listed, roughly 81% are singletons. The sample consisted of peripheral blood. Receptor source: a woman aged 80 or over with COVID-19, enrolled during active disease.

This chain uses TRBV27 with TRBJ2-7, with a tentative D call TRBD2 (6 bases). V lost 2 bases and J lost 4, with 15 bases in between. The CDR3 spans 15 residues. Germline V gives CDR1 MNHEY, CDR2 SMNVEV (reference sequence). Written as DNA, the CDR3 is TGTGCCAGCAGTTTAAGGGCAGGCGCGGGGTACGAGCAGTACTTC. Its translation is CASSLRAGAGYEQYF.

In regard to this clone: The junction differs from germline at one of its ends, possibly a read error. The chain has TRBV27 and TRBJ1-1; D is unclear. The V gene's germline CDR1 is MNHEY and CDR2 SMNVEV (reference sequence). The CDR3 consists of 13 residues. Written as DNA, the CDR3 is TGTGCCAGCAGCTTATATCTACGCACTGAAGCTTTCTTT. Encoded protein: CASSLYLRTEAFF.

V usage is TRBV2 and J usage is TRBJ1-1; the match to TRBD1 covers 7 bases. Trimming removed 6 bases from V and 11 bases from J; junction bases left unmatched: 6. Per the germline V gene, CDR1 is SNHLY and CDR2 is FYNNEI. This CDR3 has 11 residues. CDR3 DNA: TGTGCCAGCAGGCCGGGACAGCACGCTTTCTTT. Its translation is CASRPGQHAFF.

This sequence joins TRBV30 and TRBJ2-3, with 12 bases aligning to TRBD2. The CDR3 contains 16 residues. Losses at the gene ends were 0 bases for V and 2 bases for J; bases not matched to a gene: 3. Germline assignment: CDR1 GTSNPN and CDR2 SVGIG (reference sequence). CDR3 sequence (DNA): TGTGCCTGGAGTGTTGGACTAGCGGGGTCCACAGATACGCAGTATTTT. Translating it yields CAWSVGLAGSTDTQYF.

The gene calls are TRBV7-2 and TRBJ1-4; a possible D gene is TRBD1 (5 bases). This CDR3 contains 15 residues. Per the germline V gene, CDR1 is SGHTA and CDR2 is FQGNSA. Trimming removed 0 bases from V and 3 bases from J, with 8 bases in between. The DNA for the CDR3 is TGTGCCAGCAGCTTAGCGGGGGGTGCTAATGAAAAACTGTTTTTT. Its translation is CASSLAGGANEKLFF.

This clone was observed a few times. The chain joins TRBV6-5 to TRBJ1-3; possible D gene TRBD1, 5 bases. V lost 4 bases, J lost 2 bases, and 12 bases lay in between. The CDR3 covers 15 residues. Per germline, CDR1 MNHEY and CDR2 SVGAGI. In nucleotides, the CDR3 is TGTGCCAGCAGTTCAGCAACGGGGGCTGGAAACACCATATATTTT. This codes for CASSSATGAGNTIYF.

The J gene is TRBJ1-1, the V gene TRBV30; tentative D call: TRBD1 (5 bases). The CDR3 spans 13 residues. The V gene lost 3 bases and the J gene lost 0 bases, with 8 bases spanning the gap. Germline values: CDR1 GTSNPN, CDR2 SVGIG (reference sequence). The CDR3 bases are TGTGCCTGGAGAAGGGACTTGAACACTGAAGCTTTCTTT. Its translation: CAWRRDLNTEAFF.

The chain employs TRBV3-1 (or the pseudogene TRBV3-2) and TRBJ2-1; maybe TRBD1 (7 bases). There are 14 residues in the CDR3. Deletions cut 4 bases from V and 8 bases from J, with 15 bases between. Germline CDR1 LGHDT, CDR2 YNNKEL (reference sequence). For the CDR3, the DNA is TGTGCCAGCAGCCTAAAGGGGGCGGGATATGAGCAGTTCTTC. Protein sequence: CASSLKGAGYEQFF.

The chain has TRBV24-1 and TRBJ2-3, with 8 bases aligning to TRBD1. The junction had 7 bases not matched to a gene; V was cut back by 3 bases and J by 6 bases. The V gene's germline CDR1 is KGHDR and CDR2 SFDVKD. This CDR3 spans 15 amino acids. CDR3 residues: CATSDTRQGLDTQYF. CDR3 DNA: TGTGCCACCAGTGATACTAGACAGGGGTTGGATACGCAGTATTTT.

The J gene is TRBJ1-5, the V gene TRBV19; 7 positions match TRBD1. This CDR3 spans 16 amino acids. J lost 4 bases, V lost 5 bases, and 11 bases had no gene match. Per germline, CDR1 LNHDA and CDR2 SQIVND (reference sequence). For the CDR3, the DNA is TGTGCCAGTAGTCGACAGGGAAAAGGGGAGAATCAGCCCCAGCATTTT. It codes for CASSRQGKGENQPQHF.

The V call is TRBV3-1 (or the pseudogene TRBV3-2), the J call TRBJ1-4; 11 nucleotides align to TRBD1. In germline, CDR1 is LGHDT, CDR2 YNNKEL (reference sequence). The CDR3 contains 16 residues. The trim removed 5 bases at V and 8 bases at J, leaving 10 bases unmatched. The CDR3 loop reads CASSSGQGARGEKLFF. DNA for the CDR3: TGTGCCAGCAGCTCAGGACAGGGGGCGCGGGGGGAAAAACTGTTTTTT.

The chain carries TRBV5-5 and TRBJ2-1; TRBD2 aligns across 11 bases. The CDR3 length is 15 residues. V lost 2 bases to trimming and J lost 6 bases; unmatched junction nucleotides: 4. Germline V lookup: CDR1 SGHKS, CDR2 YYEKEE (reference sequence). The DNA of the CDR3 is TGTGCCAGCAGCTTCCTTACTAGCGGGGGCAATGAGCAGTTCTTC. This sequence encodes CASSFLTSGGNEQFF.